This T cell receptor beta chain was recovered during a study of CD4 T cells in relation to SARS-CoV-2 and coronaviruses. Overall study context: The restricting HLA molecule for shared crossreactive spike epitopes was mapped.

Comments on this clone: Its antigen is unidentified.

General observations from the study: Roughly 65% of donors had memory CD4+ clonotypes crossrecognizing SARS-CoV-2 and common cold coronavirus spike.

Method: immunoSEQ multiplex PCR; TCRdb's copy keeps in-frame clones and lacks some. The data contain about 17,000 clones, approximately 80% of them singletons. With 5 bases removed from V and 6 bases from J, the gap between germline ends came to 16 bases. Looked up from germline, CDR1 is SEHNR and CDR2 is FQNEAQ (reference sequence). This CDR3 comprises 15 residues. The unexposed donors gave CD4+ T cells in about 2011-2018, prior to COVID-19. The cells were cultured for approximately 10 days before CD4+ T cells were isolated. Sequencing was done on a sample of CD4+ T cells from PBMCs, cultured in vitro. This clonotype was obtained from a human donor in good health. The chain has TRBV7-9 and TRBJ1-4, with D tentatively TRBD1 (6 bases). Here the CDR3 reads CASSLKNRVDEKLFF. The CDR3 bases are TGTGCCAGCAGCCTCAAAAACAGGGTTGATGAAAAACTGTTTTTT.